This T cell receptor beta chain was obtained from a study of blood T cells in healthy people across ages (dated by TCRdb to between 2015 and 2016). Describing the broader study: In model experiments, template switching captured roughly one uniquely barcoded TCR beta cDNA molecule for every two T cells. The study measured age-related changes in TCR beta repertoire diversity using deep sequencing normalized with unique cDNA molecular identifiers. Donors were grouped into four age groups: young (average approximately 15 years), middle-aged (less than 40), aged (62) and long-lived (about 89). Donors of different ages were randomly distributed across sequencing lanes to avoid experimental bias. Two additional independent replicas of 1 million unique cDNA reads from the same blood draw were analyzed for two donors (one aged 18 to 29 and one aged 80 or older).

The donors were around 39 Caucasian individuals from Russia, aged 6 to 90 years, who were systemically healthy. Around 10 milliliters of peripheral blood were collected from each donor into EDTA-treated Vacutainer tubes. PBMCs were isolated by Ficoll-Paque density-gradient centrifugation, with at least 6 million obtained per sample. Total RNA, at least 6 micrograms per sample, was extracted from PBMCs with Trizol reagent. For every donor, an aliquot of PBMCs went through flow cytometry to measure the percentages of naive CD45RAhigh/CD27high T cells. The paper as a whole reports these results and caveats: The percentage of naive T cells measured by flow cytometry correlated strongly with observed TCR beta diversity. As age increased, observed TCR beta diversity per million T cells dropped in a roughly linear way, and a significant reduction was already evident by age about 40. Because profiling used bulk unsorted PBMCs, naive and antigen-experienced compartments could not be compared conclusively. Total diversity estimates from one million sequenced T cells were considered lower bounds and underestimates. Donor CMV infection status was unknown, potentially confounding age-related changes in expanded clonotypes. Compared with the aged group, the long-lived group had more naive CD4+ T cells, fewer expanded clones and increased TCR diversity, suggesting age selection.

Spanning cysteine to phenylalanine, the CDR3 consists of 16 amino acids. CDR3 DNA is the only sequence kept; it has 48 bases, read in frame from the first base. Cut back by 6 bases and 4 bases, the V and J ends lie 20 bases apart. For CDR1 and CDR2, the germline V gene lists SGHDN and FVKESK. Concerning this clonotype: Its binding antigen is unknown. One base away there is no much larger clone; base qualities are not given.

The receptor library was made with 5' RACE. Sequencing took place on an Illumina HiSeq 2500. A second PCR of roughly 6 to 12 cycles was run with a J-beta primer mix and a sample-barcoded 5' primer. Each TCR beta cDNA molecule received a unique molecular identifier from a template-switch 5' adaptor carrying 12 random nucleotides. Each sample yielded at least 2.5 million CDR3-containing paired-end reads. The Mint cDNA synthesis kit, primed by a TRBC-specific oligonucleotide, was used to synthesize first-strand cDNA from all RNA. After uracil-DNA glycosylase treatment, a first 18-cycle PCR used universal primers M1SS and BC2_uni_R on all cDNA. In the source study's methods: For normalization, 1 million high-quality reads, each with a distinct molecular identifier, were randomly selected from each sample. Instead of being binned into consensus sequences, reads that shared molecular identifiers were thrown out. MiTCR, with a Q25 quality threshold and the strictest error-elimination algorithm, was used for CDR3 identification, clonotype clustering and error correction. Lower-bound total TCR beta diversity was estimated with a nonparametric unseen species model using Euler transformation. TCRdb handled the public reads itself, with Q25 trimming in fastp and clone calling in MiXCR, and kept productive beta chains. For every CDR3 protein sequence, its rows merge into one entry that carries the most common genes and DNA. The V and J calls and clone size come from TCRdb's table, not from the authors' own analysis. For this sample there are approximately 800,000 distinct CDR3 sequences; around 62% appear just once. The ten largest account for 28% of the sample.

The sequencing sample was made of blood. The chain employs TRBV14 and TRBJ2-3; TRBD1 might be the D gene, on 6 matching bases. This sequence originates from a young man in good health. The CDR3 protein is CASRANGGQGSDTQYF. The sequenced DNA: TGTGCCAGCAGAGCTAACGGAGGCCAGGGGTCAGATACGCAGTATTTT.